This passage covers 21 T cell receptor beta chains from one sample sequenced in a study of T-cell memory formation after mild COVID-19. TCRdb ran MiXCR on the 5' RACE reads and lists one entry per CDR3 protein. This sample has approximately 350,000 distinct CDR3 sequences, with approximately 15% found just once. The material sequenced was PBMCs or a T cell subset sorted from them (not recorded which). These receptors were obtained from a man younger than 35 who had mild COVID-19 (a few samples of this study predate the infection). Cell type and time point are not known.

The chain couples TRBV15 to TRBJ2-6; no firm D call. Germline CDR1 reads LNHNV; CDR2 reads YYDKDF (reference sequence). V was trimmed by 8 bases and J by 0 bases, leaving 5 bases between them. CDR3 length equals 13 residues. The CDR3 nucleotides read TGTGCCACCGCGGTCTCTGGGGCCAACGTCCTGACTTTC. It is translated as CATAVSGANVLTF.

This clonotype has only a few counts. The chain employs TRBV11-2 and TRBJ1-2, with 8 bases matching TRBD1. The CDR3 has 16 amino acids. V lost 1 base, J lost 2 bases, and 6 bases stayed unmatched. CDR1 is SGHAT and CDR2 is FQNNGV in the germline V gene. The CDR3 reads CASSLVLRDRNYGYTF. CDR3 bases: TGTGCCAGCAGCTTAGTTTTAAGGGACAGGAACTATGGCTACACCTTC.

There are a few counts of this clonotype. The gene calls are TRBV7-2 and TRBJ2-7; D not certain. The CDR3 extends over 13 amino acids. Trimming cost V 1 base and J 4 bases, with 8 bases left between them. The germline CDR1 and CDR2 sequences are SGHTA and FQGNSA. In nucleotides, the CDR3 is TGTGCCAGCAGCTTAGGCGAAGGTTACGAGCAGTACGTC. Its translation is CASSLGEGYEQYV.

The J gene is TRBJ2-4, the V gene TRBV20-1; 8 bases line up with TRBD2. Germline V gives CDR1 DFQATT, CDR2 SNEGSKA (reference sequence). With V trimmed by 4 bases and J by 1 base, 0 bases remained unmatched. The CDR3 is 13 amino acids. Written as DNA, the CDR3 is TGCAGTGCTACTAGCGGGGCCAAAAACATTCAGTACTTC. Protein sequence: CSATSGAKNIQYF.

This clonotype was picked up a small number of times. The V gene is TRBV6-5, the J gene TRBJ1-1; 7 bases agree with TRBD1. This CDR3 has 15 amino acids. V lost 1 base and J lost 5; bases outside the gene matches: 7. The germline V gene has CDR1 MNHEY and CDR2 SVGAGI. Here the CDR3 DNA reads TGTGCCAGCAGTTACTGGACAGGCCTGGGGACTGAAGCTTTCTTT. Translated, it gives CASSYWTGLGTEAFF.

This clonotype has just a few counts. V is TRBV7-9 and J is TRBJ2-1; D possibly corresponds to TRBD1 (6 bases). Trimming left V 9 bases short and J 7 bases short, with 10 bases between. This CDR3 has 11 amino acids. From germline, CDR1 is SEHNR and CDR2 FQNEAQ (reference sequence). Here the CDR3 reads CASTTGNEQFF. Here the CDR3 DNA reads TGTGCCAGTACAACAGGGAATGAGCAGTTCTTC.

Only a few counts were recorded for this clonotype. CDR3 coding DNA: TGTGCCAGCAGCTTGGGGGCTCTCTCCTACAATGAGCAGTTCTTC. Protein sequence: CASSLGALSYNEQFF. The rearrangement joins TRBV11-1 to TRBJ2-1; weak D call: TRBD1 (6 bases). This CDR3 region has 15 residues. Deletions cut 3 bases from V and 0 bases from J, with 9 bases between. Germline loops: CDR1 SGHAT, CDR2 FQDESV (reference sequence).

This sequence joins TRBV20-1 and TRBJ2-3, with D unresolved. Per germline, CDR1 DFQATT and CDR2 SNEGSKA (reference sequence). Trimming stripped 5 bases from V and 0 bases from J, with 12 bases between. The CDR3 covers 14 residues. The CDR3 loop reads CSAPPGGSTDTQYF. Here the CDR3 DNA reads TGCAGTGCTCCCCCAGGCGGTAGCACAGATACGCAGTATTTT.

There are a few counts of this clonotype. This chain joins TRBV5-5 and TRBJ2-3; 8 bases agree with TRBD2. Germline assignment: CDR1 SGHKS and CDR2 YYEKEE (reference sequence). Unmatched junction bases numbered 3, after V lost 3 bases and J lost 0 bases. The CDR3 is 15 amino acids. This CDR3 reads CASSWRGVSTDTQYF. CDR3 coding DNA: TGTGCCAGCAGCTGGCGGGGGGTTAGCACAGATACGCAGTATTTT.

The J gene is TRBJ1-3, the V gene TRBV7-2; D unclear. This CDR3 is 14 amino acids long. CDR1 SGHTA and CDR2 FQGNSA come from the germline V gene. The V end lost 0 bases, the J end lost 2 bases, and 5 bases lay between the germline ends. Written as DNA, the CDR3 is TGTGCCAGCAGCTTAGCGGGAGCTGGAAACACCATATATTTT. Translation gives CASSLAGAGNTIYF.

The chain carries TRBV5-5 and TRBJ1-2, with TRBD1 matching 7 bases. Germline CDR1 reads SGHKS; CDR2 reads YYEKEE (reference sequence). This CDR3 is built from 15 residues. V shed 4 bases and J 2 bases; nucleotides not matched to a gene: 8. CDR3 nucleotide sequence: TGTGCCAGCAGCCTCTCGGACAGGACGAACTATGGCTACACCTTC. It yields the protein CASSLSDRTNYGYTF.

The chain uses TRBV19 and TRBJ1-1, with a tentative D call TRBD1 (5 bases). The V end lost 7 bases, the J end lost 4 bases, and 19 bases lay between the germline ends. This CDR3 is 15 amino acids long. Germline values: CDR1 LNHDA, CDR2 SQIVND (reference sequence). The CDR3 protein is CASTPWGSGRTEAFF. CDR3 coding DNA: TGTGCCAGTACCCCTTGGGGCAGCGGACGCACTGAAGCTTTCTTT.

This clonotype has only a few counts. V and J are TRBV6-6 and TRBJ2-5; a possible D gene is TRBD1 (6 bases). CDR3 size: 15 residues. Germline V gene data show CDR1 as MNHNY and CDR2 as SVGAGI (reference sequence). Deletions cut 5 bases from V and 5 bases from J, with 18 bases between. The CDR3 loop reads CASSASPTGPETQYF. The CDR3 DNA follows: TGTGCCAGCAGTGCATCCCCGACAGGCCCCGAGACCCAGTACTTC.

This clonotype was observed a handful of times. At one end, the junction sequence differs from germline, possibly due to a read error. The chain links TRBV2 to TRBJ1-2, with D possibly matching TRBD1 (6 bases). CDR3 length: 14 residues. CDR1 is SNHLY and CDR2 is FYNNEI in the germline V gene. In DNA form, the CDR3 reads TGTGCCAGCAGTGACACAGGGCCCTCGACGTGGGGACTCTTC. It codes for CASSDTGPSTWGLF.

This clonotype was detected many times. The gene calls are TRBV9 and TRBJ2-5; 10 bases are shared with TRBD2. The CDR3 is 15 amino acids. The V segment lost 2 bases and the J segment 0 bases; nucleotides outside the gene matches: 1. In germline, CDR1 is SGDLS, CDR2 YYNGEE. Here the CDR3 reads CASSVGTSDQETQYF. CDR3 bases: TGTGCCAGCAGCGTGGGGACTAGCGACCAAGAGACCCAGTACTTC. Complete variable domain (other parts from reference TRBV9 and TRBJ2-5): DSGVTQTPKHLITATGQRVTLRCSPRSGDLSVYWYQQSLDQGLQFLIQYYNGEERAKGNILERFSAQQFPDLHSELNLSSLELGDSALYFCASSVGTSDQETQYFGPGTRLLVL.

This clonotype appeared a few times. The gene calls are TRBV7-2 and TRBJ2-3, with TRBD2 identical over 8 bases. CDR1 SGHTA and CDR2 FQGNSA come from the germline V gene. The CDR3 consists of 17 residues. After removal of 1 base from V and 5 bases from J, the junction contained 11 bases not matched to a gene. For the CDR3, the DNA is TGTGCCAGCAGCTTAGTTCTGTCGGGGGGGCCAGGAGATACGCAGTATTTT. It encodes CASSLVLSGGPGDTQYF.

V and J are TRBV5-1 and TRBJ1-1; a weak D match, TRBD1 (5 bases). CDR1 and CDR2 (germline): SGHRS, YFSETQ. CDR3 length: 14 amino acids. Trimming removed 4 bases from V and 1 base from J, with 11 bases in between. The CDR3 nucleotides are TGCGCCAGCAGCCCCAGGGTGTCGAACACTGAAGCTTTCTTT. Amino acid sequence: CASSPRVSNTEAFF.

This clonotype was seen many times. The chain employs TRBV7-2 and TRBJ2-3; D unresolved. The germline V gene has CDR1 SGHTA and CDR2 FQGNSA. The V end lost 5 bases, the J end lost 2 bases, and 8 bases lay between the germline ends. This CDR3 contains 13 residues. The CDR3 coding sequence is TGTGCCAGCAGCCCCCGCTTCACAGATACGCAGTATTTT. Protein sequence: CASSPRFTDTQYF.

This clonotype turned up a few times. This chain joins TRBV10-3 and TRBJ1-1; a weak D match, TRBD1 (6 bases). The germline CDR1 and CDR2 sequences are ENHRY and SYGVKD. Trimming shortened V by 6 bases and J by 2 bases, and 13 bases separated the two germline ends. This CDR3 region has 14 residues. The CDR3 region is CAIRSGARNTEAFF. In DNA form, the CDR3 reads TGTGCCATCAGGTCGGGGGCGCGTAACACTGAAGCTTTCTTT.

The rearrangement links TRBV12-3 or TRBV12-4 to TRBJ2-7; D could derive from TRBD1 or TRBD2 (6 bases each). V dropped 9 bases and J dropped 6 bases, with 15 bases sitting between them. The CDR3 sequence is 12 residues long. The CDR3 loop is CARSPSGAEQYV. The CDR3 DNA reads as TGTGCCAGAAGTCCTTCGGGGGCCGAGCAGTACGTC.

This clonotype was counted only a few times. The CDR3: CASSLMGTTNEKLFF. CDR3 coding DNA: TGTGCCAGCAGCTTAATGGGAACAACTAATGAAAAACTGTTTTTT. The chain recombines TRBV7-9 with TRBJ1-4; D uncertain. This CDR3 spans 15 amino acids. Germline CDR1 and CDR2: SEHNR and FQNEAQ (reference sequence). Trimming removed 2 bases from V and 0 bases from J, with 7 bases in between.